This T cell receptor beta chain was retrieved from a study of Ad26.COV2.S vaccination and SARS-CoV-2 variants. The CDR3 loop spans 13 amino acids. Germline-derived CDR1 and CDR2 are KGHSH and LQKENI. Trimming took off 6 bases at V and 0 bases at J, with 8 bases between the two ends. Comment on this clone: Its cognate antigen is unknown.

Method: immunoSEQ multiplex PCR; TCRdb's copy keeps in-frame clones and lacks some. Of approximately 400,000 clones in the sample, around four fifths are singletons; the top ten hold about 7.4%. Study findings and constraints: Vaccine and placebo groups showed comparable non-spike TCR breadth.

Noted treatment: roughly 19 received Ad26.COV2.S at low or high dose, single or two shots; 5 received placebo; per-sample allocation not given. Day 63 following the first vaccine or placebo injection was when the samples were taken. Sequencing was performed on peripheral blood, taken in a trial of Ad26.COV2.S vaccine versus placebo. The source of this sequence is a person between 18 and 60 years old who received the Ad26.COV2.S COVID-19 vaccine or a placebo. The V and J genes are TRBV18 and TRBJ1-2; a possible D gene is TRBD1 (5 bases). In DNA form, the CDR3 reads TGTGCCAGCTCGGCAGGGACTAACTATGGCTACACCTTC. This gives the protein CASSAGTNYGYTF.